A single sample is the source of the 28 T cell receptor beta chains below, sequenced in a study of spatial heterogeneity in lung cancer. Findings and limits, study-wide: Expanded alpha and beta TCR counts within tumors tracked tumor mutation counts.

Via MiXCR, TCRdb re-called the 5' RACE reads, giving one row per CDR3 protein. The sample records roughly 15,000 distinct CDR3 sequences, about 4.8% being singletons. The time point was: sample taken at primary tumor resection. These TCRs are of unknown antigen specificity. The sequencing here drew on lung tumor tissue, taken at surgery. These receptors originate from a female donor with early-stage non-small cell lung cancer.

In this sample, this clonotype turned up many times. The V call is TRBV10-1, the J call TRBJ1-1, with D hard to call. The V gene's germline CDR1 is WNHNN and CDR2 SYGVQD (reference sequence). This CDR3 region has 11 residues. Trimming left V 7 bases short and J 8 bases short, with 11 bases between. CDR3 amino acids: CASTYRFEAFF. The DNA of the CDR3 is TGCGCCAGCACCTATCGATTCGAAGCTTTCTTT.

This clonotype was picked up many times. The rearrangement links TRBV7-9 to TRBJ2-7, with a tentative D call TRBD2 (5 bases). Between the trimmed V and J ends, which lost 1 base and 3 bases, there was a span of 10 bases. Germline CDR1 reads SEHNR; CDR2 reads FQNEAQ (reference sequence). The CDR3 extends over 14 amino acids. CDR3 sequence reads: CASSLGTGNYEQYF. CDR3 nucleotide sequence: TGTGCCAGCAGCTTAGGCACGGGGAACTACGAGCAGTACTTC.

This clonotype was counted only a few times. The DNA of the CDR3 is TGCGCCAGCAGCCCCGGACAGGGGGCAAAGACCCAGTACTTC. Translating gives CASSPGQGAKTQYF. The V gene is TRBV4-1, the J gene TRBJ2-5, with 11 positions matching TRBD1. Germline CDR1 and CDR2: MGHRA and YSYEKL. The CDR3 is 14 amino acids. The trim removed 4 bases at V and 6 bases at J, leaving 4 bases unmatched.

There are a few counts of this clonotype. The V call is TRBV6-2 or TRBV6-3, the J call TRBJ1-2; 12 nucleotides agree with TRBD1. CDR3 length equals 16 residues. Trimming cost V 6 bases and J 6 bases; bases outside gene matches: 11. Germline V lookup: CDR1 MNHEY, CDR2 SVGEGT. CDR3 coding DNA: TGTGCCAGCAGGAGCTCCGGGACAGGGGGCTTCAATGGCTACACCTTC. This encodes CASRSSGTGGFNGYTF.

This clonotype was observed many times. The J gene is TRBJ2-1, the V gene TRBV11-2, with TRBD2 matching over 9 bases. The CDR3 extends over 14 amino acids. Trimming cost V 4 bases and J 9 bases; bases outside gene matches: 7. CDR1 and CDR2 (germline): SGHAT, FQNNGV. The CDR3, as DNA: TGTGCCAGCAGCTCGACGGGACTAGCAACTGAGCAGTTCTTC. The encoded protein is CASSSTGLATEQFF.

The sample holds many counts of this clonotype. The CDR3 nucleotides are TGCGCCAGCAGACAGGGGGCGAGTAACGAGCAGTACTTC. This codes for CASRQGASNEQYF. The chain carries TRBV10-2 and TRBJ2-7, with TRBD1 identical over 9 bases. Germline V gives CDR1 WSHSY, CDR2 SAAADI. J was trimmed by 5 bases and V by 6 bases; bases with no gene match: 5. The CDR3 spans 13 residues.

This clonotype is categorized as medium-sized. The gene calls are TRBV7-9 and TRBJ1-1, with 8 bases that match TRBD1. The CDR3 totals 14 residues. The V gene's germline CDR1 is SEHNR and CDR2 FQNEAQ (reference sequence). The ends lost 5 bases at V and 4 bases at J; junction bases unmatched: 6. The CDR3 is CASSRNTGGTEAFF. The CDR3 coding sequence is TGTGCCAGCAGCCGTAACACAGGGGGCACTGAAGCTTTCTTT.

The CDR3 bases are TGTGCCATCAGTGAGCCAAGAAGGGGAAACACTGAAGCTTTCTTT. This codes for CAISEPRRGNTEAFF. The rearrangement joins TRBV10-3 to TRBJ1-1, with a tentative D call TRBD1 (5 bases). Germline V CDR1 and CDR2: ENHRY, SYGVKD. The CDR3 runs to 15 residues. Trimming removed 2 bases from V and 2 bases from J, with 12 bases in between.

This clonotype occurred many times. This chain connects TRBV15 to TRBJ2-2; D might be TRBD1 (5 bases). The length of the CDR3 is 13 residues. Looked up from germline, CDR1 is LNHNV and CDR2 is YYDKDF (reference sequence). The V and J ends lost 0 bases and 7 bases respectively, with 6 bases between them. The CDR3 DNA reads TGTGCCACCAGCAGAGAAGGGGACGGGGAGCTGTTTTTT. This encodes CATSREGDGELFF.

There are many counts of this clonotype. The CDR3 DNA sequence: TGTGCCAGCAAGGGGTTTGGCAATCAGCCCCAGCATTTT. Encoded protein: CASKGFGNQPQHF. The rearrangement links TRBV28 to TRBJ1-5; tentative D call: TRBD1 (5 bases). The CDR3 has 13 residues. Germline V gene lookup returns CDR1 MDHEN and CDR2 SYDVKM. V shed 7 bases and J shed 2 bases, with 9 bases lying between them.

The rearrangement links TRBV7-2 to TRBJ2-2; no clear D gene. This CDR3 has 15 residues. Germline values: CDR1 SGHTA, CDR2 FQGNSA. V was pared by 3 bases and J by 5 bases, with 13 bases between. The CDR3 region has the DNA TGTGCCAGCAGCTTCGCCACTTTTGCTACCGGGGAGCTGTTTTTT. Amino acids: CASSFATFATGELFF.

This clonotype has a handful of counts. V usage is TRBV5-1 and J usage is TRBJ1-1; D perhaps matches TRBD1 (5 bases). CDR1 and CDR2 (germline): SGHRS, YFSETQ. Trimming shortened V by 2 bases and J by 6 bases, and 20 bases separated the two germline ends. The CDR3 has 16 amino acids. Here the CDR3 reads CASSFDVLGLSSEAFF. The CDR3 DNA reads TGCGCCAGCAGCTTTGACGTACTGGGGCTGAGTTCTGAAGCTTTCTTT.

This clonotype was recorded only once. The chain is built from TRBV20-1 and TRBJ1-1; no reliable D call. The CDR3 spans 15 residues. Germline V gene sequence: CDR1 DFQATT, CDR2 SNEGSKA (reference sequence). Trimming shortened V by 3 bases and J by 2 bases, and 16 bases separated the two germline ends. CDR3 coding DNA: TGCAGTGCTAGTCCTCGAGTGGGAGGAAACACTGAAGCTTTCTTT. Its translation: CSASPRVGGNTEAFF.

Many counts were recorded for this clonotype. The chain links TRBV5-4 to TRBJ1-6; 8 positions match TRBD1. This CDR3 spans 16 amino acids. The trim removed 1 base at V and 7 bases at J, leaving 7 bases unmatched. Germline assignment: CDR1 SGHNT and CDR2 YYREEE (reference sequence). This CDR3 is CASSLSQGAGNSPLHF. CDR3 coding DNA: TGTGCCAGCAGCTTGTCGCAGGGGGCGGGAAATTCACCCCTCCACTTT.

This clonotype was detected many times. The chain joins TRBV9 to TRBJ1-1; 11 bases align to TRBD1. Germline V gene data show CDR1 as SGDLS and CDR2 as YYNGEE. V was pared by 4 bases and J by 4 bases, with 12 bases of the junction left unmatched. The CDR3 extends over 17 amino acids. CDR3 sequence: CASSPGDRGVWGTEAFF. For the CDR3, the DNA is TGTGCCAGCAGCCCCGGGGACAGGGGGGTGTGGGGCACTGAAGCTTTCTTT.

Many counts were recorded for this clonotype. The V and J genes are TRBV20-1 and TRBJ1-1; D is ambiguous. Trimming removed 0 bases at V and 1 base at J, with 6 bases between. Germline loops: CDR1 DFQATT, CDR2 SNEGSKA (reference sequence). The length of the CDR3 is 13 residues. The DNA for the CDR3 is TGCAGTGCTAGAGATCGGGGGAACACTGAAGCTTTCTTT. It translates to CSARDRGNTEAFF.

Ten or more counts support this clonotype. This chain connects TRBV11-2 to TRBJ2-3; 7 nucleotides align to TRBD1. Unmatched junction bases numbered 10, after V lost 5 bases and J lost 2 bases. Germline V CDR1 and CDR2: SGHAT, FQNNGV. CDR3 size: 16 residues. CDR3 DNA: TGTGCCAGCAGCCGAAAGATGACAGGGTCCACAGATACGCAGTATTTT. This codes for CASSRKMTGSTDTQYF. Supplemented by reference TRBV11-2 and TRBJ2-3, the full variable domain reads EAGVAQSPRYKIIEKRQSVAFWCNPISGHATLYWYQQILGQGPKLLIQFQNNGVVDDSQLPKDRFSAERLKGVDSTLKIQPAKLEDSAVYLCASSRKMTGSTDTQYFGPGTRLTVL.

Many counts were recorded for this clonotype. The chain uses TRBV20-1 and TRBJ2-1, with 10 bases matching TRBD1. V lost 7 bases and J lost 8; bases outside the gene matches: 8. The CDR3 spans 13 residues. The germline gives CDR1 DFQATT, CDR2 SNEGSKA (reference sequence). The CDR3 coding sequence is TGCAGTGGGCCGGGACAGGGGTATGATGAGCAGTTCTTC. Translating it yields CSGPGQGYDEQFF.

In this sample, this clonotype turned up many times. The chain couples TRBV20-1 to TRBJ2-2; maybe TRBD1 (6 bases). CDR3 length: 13 residues. V was shortened by 3 bases and J by 8 bases, with 13 bases between the two germline ends. Germline CDR1 reads DFQATT; CDR2 reads SNEGSKA (reference sequence). CDR3 protein: CSASPGVQGELFF. The CDR3 DNA is TGCAGTGCTAGTCCAGGGGTACAGGGGGAGCTGTTTTTT.

The sample holds a few counts of this clonotype. This sequence joins TRBV11-2 and TRBJ1-1; no firm D call. The CDR3 is made up of 13 amino acids. V lost 0 bases and J lost 1, with 3 bases in between. Germline V gene sequence: CDR1 SGHAT, CDR2 FQNNGV. For the CDR3, the DNA is TGTGCCAGCAGCTTAGATAAGAACACTGAAGCTTTCTTT. Translating it yields CASSLDKNTEAFF.

Ten or more counts support this clonotype. The chain combines TRBV5-1 with TRBJ2-3; a weak D match, TRBD1 (5 bases). CDR1 is SGHRS, CDR2 YFSETQ, per germline. V lost 4 bases and J 4 bases, leaving 13 bases between the germline ends. The CDR3 is 14 amino acids. CDR3 residues: CASSGADQADTQYF. CDR3 coding DNA: TGCGCCAGCAGCGGGGCTGACCAGGCAGATACGCAGTATTTT.

This clonotype was recorded many times. The rearrangement links TRBV3-1 to TRBJ1-3; D is unresolved. Germline V gene sequence: CDR1 LGHDT, CDR2 YNNKEL (reference sequence). The CDR3 sequence is 12 residues long. The V gene lost 4 bases and the J gene lost 8 bases, with 9 bases spanning the gap. The CDR3 nucleotides read TGTGCCAGCAGCCCGGAGGGAGACACCATATATTTT. Its protein product is CASSPEGDTIYF.

By its share, this clonotype is medium-sized. The chain uses TRBV4-3 and TRBJ2-4, with TRBD2 identical over 7 bases. Germline CDR1 and CDR2: LGHNA and YSLEER. J was trimmed by 2 bases and V by 3 bases; bases with no gene match: 10. CDR3 length: 17 residues. The CDR3 is CASSHPGGAESKNIQYF. As DNA, the CDR3 is TGCGCCAGCAGCCACCCGGGGGGAGCGGAGTCCAAAAACATTCAGTACTTC.

At least ten counts were recorded for this clonotype. The chain couples TRBV6-1 to TRBJ2-1; TRBD2 aligns across 11 bases. Germline-derived CDR1 and CDR2 are MNHNS and SASEGT. The CDR3 covers 17 residues. J lost 8 bases, V lost 4 bases, and 13 bases had no gene match. The chain's CDR3 is CASSGIFSGGATYEQFF. Here the CDR3 DNA reads TGTGCCAGCAGTGGAATCTTTAGCGGGGGGGCCACTTATGAGCAGTTCTTC.

This clonotype was found many times. This chain connects TRBV7-9 to TRBJ2-2; tentatively, D is TRBD2 (7 bases). V was shortened by 4 bases and J by 2 bases, with 14 bases between the two germline ends. Germline CDR1 and CDR2: SEHNR and FQNEAQ (reference sequence). CDR3 size: 16 residues. This chain's CDR3 is CASSSKGGPNTGELFF. CDR3 DNA sequence: TGTGCCAGCAGCTCCAAGGGGGGGCCCAACACCGGGGAGCTGTTTTTT.

This clonotype was seen ten or more times. This rearrangement joins TRBV28 to TRBJ1-1, with 9 bases lining up with TRBD1. Germline V lookup: CDR1 MDHEN, CDR2 SYDVKM. The length of the CDR3 is 14 residues. The V and J ends lost 6 bases and 5 bases, in that order; junction bases with no gene match: 7. The chain's CDR3 is CASREDRGWTEAFF. The CDR3 nucleotides are TGTGCCAGCAGAGAGGACAGGGGATGGACTGAAGCTTTCTTT.

In this sample, this clonotype turned up many times. The chain carries TRBV20-1 and TRBJ1-3; 7 positions match TRBD1. Unmatched junction bases numbered 6, after V lost 3 bases and J lost 4 bases. In germline, CDR1 is DFQATT, CDR2 SNEGSKA (reference sequence). This CDR3 contains 14 residues. Written as DNA, the CDR3 is TGCAGTGCTAGTAAGGGGGCCTTAGGAAACACCATATATTTT. This translates into CSASKGALGNTIYF.

Many counts were recorded for this clonotype. The chain carries TRBV29-1 and TRBJ2-5, with D hard to call. V dropped 4 bases and J dropped 2 bases, with 8 bases sitting between them. The CDR3 extends over 12 amino acids. Germline CDR1 is SQVTM and CDR2 is ANQGSEA. For the CDR3, the DNA is TGCAGCGTTGCAACGCCTCAAGAGACCCAGTACTTC. As protein: CSVATPQETQYF.